Listed below are T cell receptor beta chains from one sample, sequenced in a study of blood T cells in healthy people across ages. TCRdb independently ran MiXCR on the 5' RACE reads; one entry per CDR3 protein. The table lists roughly 900,000 distinct CDR3 sequences, 45% to 50% of them singletons. Source material: blood. The receptor set was obtained from a man aged 25 to 40 in good health. Both conserved end residues are part of each CDR3. Fields, in order: J gene, clone size, D gene, V gene, CDR3 DNA, CDR3 protein. D genes are given only for firm matches. Clone size is not always given. Where it is, it says once, few, many or a class for expanded clones.

TRBJ1-1,NA,NA,TRBV5-6,TGTGCCGGCAGCGCCAATGGTCTAAACACTGAAGCTTTCTTT,CAGSANGLNTEAFF
TRBJ1-5,NA,NA,TRBV20-1,TGCAGTGCTAGAGACCTCCTTGGGGGGCAGCACAATCAGCCCCAGCATTTT,CSARDLLGGQHNQPQHF
TRBJ2-7,NA,NA,TRBV4-1,TGCGCCAGCAGCCAAGAACTCAGGAGCTCCTACGAGCAGTACTTC,CASSQELRSSYEQYF
TRBJ1-1,NA,NA,TRBV18,TGTGCCAGCTCACCGAAAGGAGGCACTGAAGCTTTCTTT,CASSPKGGTEAFF
TRBJ2-3,NA,NA,TRBV18,TGTGCCAGCTCACTCGGCCTAGCGATGGATACGCAGTATTTT,CASSLGLAMDTQYF
TRBJ1-2,NA,NA,TRBV12-3/TRBV12-4,TGTGCCAGCAGTTTTCGGCGGCGCTACACCTTC,CASSFRRRYTF
TRBJ2-7,NA,NA,TRBV6-1,TGTGCCGGCAGACCACCCGACTACGAGCAGTACTTC,CAGRPPDYEQYF
TRBJ2-5,NA,NA,TRBV4-1,TGCGCCAGCAGCCAAAAGGGGCGGTACCAAGAGACCCAGTACTTC,CASSQKGRYQETQYF
TRBJ1-1,NA,NA,TRBV7-7,TGTGCTAGCAGCCCAAGTCCGGGGAACACTGAAGCTTTCTTT,CASSPSPGNTEAFF
TRBJ1-4,NA,NA,TRBV28,TGTGCCAGCAGTTTAAAGGCGTCAAGGGAAAAACTGTTTTTT,CASSLKASREKLFF
TRBJ2-1,NA,NA,TRBV12-3/TRBV12-4,TGTGCCAGCAGTTTTATAGGGGAAAATTACAATGAGCAGTTCTTC,CASSFIGENYNEQFF
TRBJ2-3,few,NA,TRBV12-3/TRBV12-4,TGTGCCAGCAGGTCGTATAGCGGCCCCGGAGATACGCAGTATTTT,CASRSYSGPGDTQYF
TRBJ2-1,NA,TRBD2,TRBV28,TGTGCCATCCTCCCCTCGGAGCGGGGGGGCGATGAGCAGTTCTTC,CAILPSERGGDEQFF
TRBJ1-1,NA,TRBD1,TRBV5-1,TGCGCCAGCAGCCCGGACAGGGCGACAATGAACACTGAAGCTTTCTTT,CASSPDRATMNTEAFF
TRBJ2-7,few,NA,TRBV7-6,TGTGCCAGCAGCTTATTACAGGGCAGGGATAGCGAGCAGTACTTC,CASSLLQGRDSEQYF
TRBJ2-1,NA,TRBD2,TRBV29-1,TGCAGCGTTACGGGGGGGCCGGGAAATGAGCAGTTCTTC,CSVTGGPGNEQFF
TRBJ1-2,NA,NA,TRBV15,TGTGCCACCAGCAGAGATGAGTCGGCCGGGTATGGCTACACCTTC,CATSRDESAGYGYTF
TRBJ2-1,NA,TRBD1,TRBV12-5,TGTGCTAGTGGGGACCGGGACAGGGGGAACAATGAGCAGTTCTTC,CASGDRDRGNNEQFF
TRBJ2-1,NA,NA,TRBV7-2,TGTGCCAGCAGCTTGGGGGCTCGTTACAATGAGCAGTTCTTC,CASSLGARYNEQFF
TRBJ2-7,once,NA,TRBV5-1,TGCGCCAGCAGCTTGCTTGGCGGGGCACTTAACTCCTACGAGCAGTACTTC,CASSLLGGALNSYEQYF
TRBJ1-2,once,NA,TRBV28,TGTGCCAGCAGTTTATCCCCGGACGGAGCTAACTATGGCTACACCTTC,CASSLSPDGANYGYTF
TRBJ2-3,few,NA,TRBV3-1,TGTGCCAGCAGCCAAGACCTCGCCCCAGATACGCAGTATTTT,CASSQDLAPDTQYF
TRBJ2-7,few,NA,TRBV7-2,TGTGCCAGCAGCTTTGGGCAGGCGGGTTTCGAGCAGTACTTC,CASSFGQAGFEQYF
TRBJ2-5,few,NA,TRBV5-1,TGCGCCAGCAGCTTGTCGGGGACGGAGACCCAGTACTTC,CASSLSGTETQYF
TRBJ1-2,NA,NA,TRBV7-9,TGTGCCAGCAGTCCCGCTGGGGCTTTGGGCTACACCTTC,CASSPAGALGYTF
TRBJ2-5,NA,TRBD2,TRBV6-5,TGTGCCAGCACAGCTAGCGGGGGTGTACAAGAGACCCAGTACTTC,CASTASGGVQETQYF
TRBJ1-2,NA,TRBD1,TRBV3-1,TGTGCCAGCAACGGCCGGGACAGGGTGGACTATGGCTACACCTTC,CASNGRDRVDYGYTF
TRBJ1-1,few,NA,TRBV3-1,TGTGCCAGCAGCCTAGGGGACCCGTCGGCCGCTTTCTTT,CASSLGDPSAAFF
TRBJ2-2,once,NA,TRBV20-1,TGCAGTGCTAGTGCGGTGAACACCGGGGAGCTGTTTTTT,CSASAVNTGELFF
TRBJ2-1,NA,TRBD2,TRBV6-1,TGTGCCAGCAGCCAATTGACTAGCGGGGGGTACAATGAGCAGTTCTTC,CASSQLTSGGYNEQFF
TRBJ1-4,few,NA,TRBV7-9,TGTGCCAGCAGCTTAGTAACAGGGATGGCTAATGAAAAACTGTTTTTT,CASSLVTGMANEKLFF
TRBJ2-1,NA,TRBD1,TRBV15,TGTGCCACCGGGACAGGCGACAATGAGCAGTTCTTC,CATGTGDNEQFF
TRBJ2-4,NA,NA,TRBV7-2,TGTGCCAGCAGCTTAGTGGCAAACATTCAGTACTTC,CASSLVANIQYF
TRBJ1-1,few,NA,TRBV3-1,TGTGCCAGCAGCCAAGGGCAGGGGCGGACTGAAGCTTTCTTT,CASSQGQGRTEAFF
TRBJ2-5,few,TRBD1,TRBV4-3,TGCGCCAGCAGCCAAGAACTACCAGGGACAGGCAAAACGGAGACCCAGTACTTC,CASSQELPGTGKTETQYF
TRBJ2-6,few,NA,TRBV6-4,TGTGCCAGCAGTCCAGGACCCTCTGGGGCCAACGTCCTGACTTTC,CASSPGPSGANVLTF
TRBJ2-1,few,TRBD2,TRBV7-9,TGTGCCAGCAGCTGGAGCGGGGCCTCCTACAATGAGCAGTTCTTC,CASSWSGASYNEQFF
TRBJ2-7,few,NA,TRBV7-2,TGTGCCAGCAGCTTAGCGAATCAAGGGTTCTACGAGCAGTACTTC,CASSLANQGFYEQYF
TRBJ1-1,NA,NA,TRBV6-2/TRBV6-3,TGTGCCAGCAGTTACGGGCGGGGAGCTTTCTTT,CASSYGRGAFF
TRBJ2-7,NA,TRBD1,TRBV27,TGTGCCAGCAGTTTCACAGGGGAGTTCTACGAGCAGTACTTC,CASSFTGEFYEQYF
TRBJ2-1,once,TRBD2,TRBV3-1,TGTGCCAGCAGCAACCCTAGCGGGGGCTACAATGAGCAGTTCTTC,CASSNPSGGYNEQFF
TRBJ2-3,once,TRBD2,TRBV20-1,TGCAGTGCGAGGTTCCTAGCGGGAAGCACAGATACGCAGTATTTT,CSARFLAGSTDTQYF
TRBJ2-7,NA,TRBD1,TRBV10-3,TGTGCCATCGGGACAGGGGCCTACGAGCAGTACTTC,CAIGTGAYEQYF
TRBJ2-6,NA,NA,TRBV6-1,TGTGCCAGCAGGGCTGACGACTCTGGGGCCAACGTCCTGACTTTC,CASRADDSGANVLTF
TRBJ2-3,many,TRBD1,TRBV5-5,TGTGCCAGCAGATCCGCCGGGACAGGGGCTGGAGATACGCAGTATTTT,CASRSAGTGAGDTQYF
TRBJ1-4,NA,NA,TRBV4-1,TGCGCCAGCAGCCAAGCAGGGCTAATGGAACTGTTTTTT,CASSQAGLMELFF
TRBJ2-7,few,NA,TRBV2,TGTGCCAGCAGTGAAAGTGATTCCTACGAGCAGTACTTC,CASSESDSYEQYF
TRBJ1-4,few,NA,TRBV6-2/TRBV6-3,TGTGCCAGCAGTTACCGGAGGGGCTCAAATGAAAAACTGTTTTTT,CASSYRRGSNEKLFF
TRBJ2-1,NA,TRBD2,TRBV5-1,TGCGCCAGCAGCTTGTCTAGCGGGAGGTTGGGGGACAATGAGCAGTTCTTC,CASSLSSGRLGDNEQFF